Below, 15 T cell receptor beta chains from the same sample are listed, as sequenced in a study of T cell repertoires in cytomegalovirus infection (dated by TCRdb to the late 2010s). The sample was run on an Illumina HiSeq 1500. TCRdb passed the public sequencing reads through fastp at Q25 and MiXCR, retaining productive beta sequences. Identical CDR3 protein sequences are pooled into one entry, listed with their most common genes and DNA. The sample records a few hundred thousand distinct CDR3 sequences, roughly 42% of which are singletons. The ten largest clones capture about 41% of the sample. The treatment or condition label corresponds to: in vitro stimulation with specific CMV peptide epitopes to enrich CMV-specific T cells. These receptors' antigens are unknown. The starting material was cultured PBMCs, obtained from culture after CMV antigen stimulation. The receptors originated from a human donor in good health (CMV status not recorded). Some clones in this sample may be carry-over from other donors' samples.

The chain is built from TRBV18 and TRBJ2-3, with D unclear. The CDR3 consists of 14 residues. Germline CDR1 is KGHSH and CDR2 is LQKENI. The germline V and J ends were trimmed by 3 bases and 6 bases, with 13 bases remaining between them. The CDR3 spells CASSPSGLFDTQYF. The CDR3 DNA reads as TGTGCCAGCTCACCTTCCGGTTTATTTGATACGCAGTATTTT.

The rearrangement uses TRBV12-5 and TRBJ2-2, with D unresolved. Germline CDR1 is LGHNT and CDR2 is FRNRAP. The CDR3 is 11 residues long. Trimming took 2 bases from V and 9 from J, leaving 4 bases between them. DNA of the CDR3: TGTGCTAGTGGTTTGACTCGGGAGCTGTTTTTT. It yields the protein CASGLTRELFF.

Here the CDR3 DNA reads TGTGCCAGCACCTGGGGGGTCTCGAACACTGAAGCTTTCTTT. Translated: CASTWGVSNTEAFF. The chain joins TRBV12-3 or TRBV12-4 to TRBJ1-1; weak D call: TRBD1 (5 bases). This CDR3 has 14 amino acids. Between the trimmed V and J ends, which lost 7 bases and 1 base, there was a span of 13 bases.

V usage is TRBV10-3 and J usage is TRBJ2-7; D tentatively reads TRBD1 or TRBD2 (5 bases each). CDR3 length: 16 residues. V dropped 8 bases and J dropped 0 bases, with 20 bases sitting between them. CDR1 is ENHRY, CDR2 SYGVKD, per germline. The CDR3 reads CAIALVGAGSSYEQYF. CDR3 nucleotides: TGTGCCATCGCCTTAGTTGGGGCAGGGAGCTCCTACGAGCAGTACTTC.

CDR3 sequence (DNA): TGTGCCAGCAGTCCCACAACCCAGACAGGGAGCTACGAGCAGTACTTC. It yields the protein CASSPTTQTGSYEQYF. J is TRBJ2-7 and V is TRBV6-6; 7 bases align to TRBD1. The CDR3 spans 16 residues. V lost 5 bases and J lost 3; bases outside the gene matches: 13. CDR1 is MNHNY and CDR2 is SVGAGI in the germline V gene (reference sequence).

This clonotype has a handful of counts. V and J are TRBV7-3 and TRBJ2-7; TRBD1 is a possible D gene (5 bases). The CDR3 consists of 16 residues. CDR1 is SGHTA, CDR2 FQGTGA, per germline. V lost 5 bases to trimming and J lost 3 bases, with 20 bases between them. The CDR3 sequence is CASSSEGAEPFYEQYF. The CDR3 DNA follows: TGTGCCAGCAGCAGCGAAGGGGCGGAGCCCTTCTACGAGCAGTACTTC.

There are a few counts of this clonotype. The chain uses TRBV19 and TRBJ1-1; D may be TRBD1 (5 bases). The CDR3 is 15 residues long. The V end lost 1 base, the J end lost 0 bases, and 9 bases lay between the germline ends. CDR1 is LNHDA and CDR2 is SQIVND in the germline V gene (reference sequence). The CDR3 loop reads CASSIAPGLNTEAFF. The CDR3 DNA follows: TGTGCCAGTAGTATAGCCCCGGGACTGAACACTGAAGCTTTCTTT.

This chain joins TRBV19 and TRBJ1-6, with D maybe TRBD1 (6 bases). The germline gives CDR1 LNHDA, CDR2 SQIVND (reference sequence). The CDR3 spans 18 residues. The V end lost 6 bases, the J end lost 0 bases, and 18 bases lay between the germline ends. CDR3 DNA: TGTGCCAGTAGCCCAAGAGGGGGGTTCGACTCCTATAATTCACCCCTCCACTTT. It is translated as CASSPRGGFDSYNSPLHF.

V gene TRBV11-3 combines with J gene TRBJ2-7; 12 bases agree with TRBD2. The germline V gene has CDR1 SGHNT and CDR2 YENEEA. CDR3 length equals 19 residues. Trimming cost V 6 bases and J 2 bases; bases outside gene matches: 17. The CDR3 loop is CASSPILLAGGLLAYEQYF. The CDR3 coding sequence is TGTGCCAGCAGTCCAATTCTTCTAGCGGGGGGGCTCCTTGCCTACGAGCAGTACTTC. The variable domain in full, completed from reference TRBV11-3 and TRBJ2-7, reads EAGVVQSPRYKIIEKKQPVAFWCNPISGHNTLYWYLQNLGQGPELLIRYENEEAVDDSQLPKDRFSAERLKGVDSTLKIQPAELGDSAVYLCASSPILLAGGLLAYEQYFGPGTRLTVT.

This clonotype has a handful of counts. The chain uses TRBV7-8 and TRBJ1-1; 7 bases line up with TRBD1. V shed 3 bases, J shed 4 bases, and the junction held 5 bases outside the gene matches. This CDR3 is built from 14 residues. From germline, CDR1 is SGHVS and CDR2 FQNEAQ. The CDR3 bases are TGTGCCAGCAGCTTCCAGGGGGTTGCCACTGAAGCTTTCTTT. Translating gives CASSFQGVATEAFF. Full variable domain (outside the CDR3, taken from reference TRBV7-8 and TRBJ1-1): GAGVSQSPRYKVAKRGQDVALRCDPISGHVSLFWYQQALGQGPEFLTYFQNEAQLDKSGLPSDRFFAERPEGSVSTLKIQRTQQEDSAVYLCASSFQGVATEAFFGQGTRLTVV.

This clonotype was recorded at least ten times. Written as DNA, the CDR3 is TGTGCCAGCAGCTTGGGAGCGACAGAACCCTACGAGCAGTACTTC. As protein: CASSLGATEPYEQYF. The V call is TRBV7-2, the J call TRBJ2-7, with D tentatively TRBD1 or TRBD2 (5 bases each). The CDR3 extends over 15 amino acids. Germline V lookup: CDR1 SGHTA, CDR2 FQGNSA. V was clipped by 3 bases and J by 2 bases, with 14 bases between them.

The chain has TRBV7-8 and TRBJ2-2; 16 nucleotides align to TRBD2. From germline, CDR1 is SGHVS and CDR2 FQNEAQ. This CDR3 contains 19 residues. The V and J ends lost 1 base and 3 bases, in that order; junction bases with no gene match: 5. The CDR3 protein is CASSLVGLAGGGYTGELFF. The CDR3 coding sequence is TGTGCCAGCAGCTTAGTGGGACTAGCGGGAGGGGGGTACACCGGGGAGCTGTTTTTT.

This clonotype was found a few times. The chain joins TRBV7-2 to TRBJ1-6; the D gene is possibly TRBD1 (5 bases). With 1 base removed from V and 8 bases from J, the gap between germline ends came to 12 bases. The CDR3 consists of 15 residues. The germline V gene has CDR1 SGHTA and CDR2 FQGNSA. The CDR3 bases are TGTGCCAGCAGCTTAGTTTTGACAGAGGATTCACCCCTCCACTTT. This sequence encodes CASSLVLTEDSPLHF.

This rearrangement joins TRBV6-1 to TRBJ2-5; D may match TRBD1 or TRBD2 (5 bases each). Trimming stripped 2 bases from V and 4 bases from J, with 11 bases between. The length of the CDR3 is 14 residues. Germline values: CDR1 MNHNS, CDR2 SASEGT. The CDR3 reads CASSERGGGETQYF. Here the CDR3 DNA reads TGTGCCAGCAGTGAAAGGGGTGGGGGAGAGACCCAGTACTTC.

The CDR3 DNA follows: TGCGCCAGCAGCCAAGAGCGGAGCACAGATACGCAGTATTTT. The encoded protein is CASSQERSTDTQYF. The rearrangement links TRBV4-3 to TRBJ2-3; D not resolved. This CDR3 comprises 14 residues. V was shortened by 0 bases and J by 0 bases, with 4 bases between the two germline ends. CDR1 is LGHNA, CDR2 YSLEER, per germline.